These T cell receptor beta chains were read from a single sample in a study of T cells of healthy individuals. One entry per CDR3 protein, called by TCRdb with MiXCR from the 5' RACE reads. The data hold about 96,000 distinct CDR3 sequences, with approximately 15% observed a single time. The receptors stem from a human donor in good health. CDR3s include the opening cysteine and the closing phenylalanine or tryptophan. A D gene is named only where the DNA matches it firmly. The size field is filled for only some rows; it gives once, few, many or a size class.

D: TRBD1
length: 13
V: TRBV11-2
J: TRBJ1-2
size: many
CDR3: CASSPDRGGGYTF
DNA: TGTGCCAGCAGCCCGGACAGGGGCGGCGGCTACACCTTC

D: NA
length: 14
V: TRBV2
J: TRBJ2-1
size: NA
CDR3: CASILESTGGEQFF
DNA: NA

D: TRBD2
length: 17
V: TRBV4-2
J: TRBJ2-7
size: few
CDR3: CASSQVAPAGVSYEQYF
DNA: TGTGCCAGCAGCCAAGTGGCCCCCGCGGGGGTTTCCTACGAGCAGTACTTC

D: NA
length: 15
V: TRBV6-2/TRBV6-3
J: TRBJ2-7
size: NA
CDR3: CASTPPGGHPYEQYF
DNA: TGTGCCAGCACCCCCCCGGGGGGACACCCCTACGAGCAGTACTTC

D: TRBD2
length: 16
V: TRBV28
J: TRBJ2-5
size: few
CDR3: CASSSDSGSPQETQYF
DNA: TGTGCCAGCAGTTCCGATAGCGGGAGCCCCCAAGAGACCCAGTACTTC

D: TRBD2
length: 15
V: TRBV7-8
J: TRBJ2-1
size: few
CDR3: CASSLGASGYNEQFF
DNA: TGTGCCAGCAGCTTAGGAGCTAGCGGTTACAATGAGCAGTTCTTC

D: NA
length: 14
V: TRBV7-9
J: TRBJ2-7
size: NA
CDR3: CASSLEGLRAEQYF
DNA: TGTGCCAGCAGCTTAGAAGGATTGCGGGCTGAGCAGTACTTC

D: NA
length: 14
V: TRBV3-1
J: TRBJ1-1
size: many
CDR3: CASSHGPQGVRAFF
DNA: TGTGCCAGCAGCCATGGCCCCCAGGGCGTGAGAGCTTTCTTT

D: NA
length: 14
V: TRBV20-1
J: TRBJ2-4
size: many
CDR3: CSAPGITGMNIQYF
DNA: TGCAGTGCCCCGGGAATAACAGGGATGAACATTCAGTACTTC

D: NA
length: 12
V: TRBV20-1
J: TRBJ2-7
size: many
CDR3: CSAPLREYEQYF
DNA: TGCAGTGCTCCTCTGCGGGAATACGAGCAGTACTTC

D: NA
length: 12
V: TRBV6-5
J: TRBJ2-7
size: NA
CDR3: CASWNFVREQYF
DNA: TGTGCCAGCTGGAATTTCGTACGGGAGCAGTACTTC

D: NA
length: 13
V: TRBV28
J: TRBJ2-5
size: few
CDR3: CASSLRQGVTQYF
DNA: TGTGCCAGCAGTTTAAGGCAGGGAGTGACCCAGTACTTC

D: TRBD2
length: 15
V: TRBV7-9
J: TRBJ2-1
size: NA
CDR3: CASSFHSGRMDEQFF
DNA: TGTGCCAGCAGCTTTCATAGCGGGAGAATGGATGAGCAGTTCTTC

D: NA
length: 14
V: TRBV7-9
J: TRBJ2-1
size: NA
CDR3: CASSRVVIGNEQFF
DNA: TGTGCCAGCAGCCGAGTAGTGATTGGAAATGAGCAGTTCTTC

D: TRBD1
length: 15
V: TRBV12-3/TRBV12-4
J: TRBJ2-5
size: NA
CDR3: CASSSLQGADETQYF
DNA: TGTGCCAGCAGTTCCCTACAGGGGGCGGATGAGACCCAGTACTTC

D: NA
length: 15
V: TRBV15
J: TRBJ1-3
size: few
CDR3: CATSRDFRSGNTIYF
DNA: TGTGCCACCAGCAGAGATTTTCGGTCTGGAAACACCATATATTTT

D: TRBD2
length: 17
V: TRBV6-5
J: TRBJ2-3
size: NA
CDR3: CASSPDRLAGYTDTQYF
DNA: TGTGCCAGCAGTCCAGACCGACTAGCGGGATACACAGATACGCAGTATTTT

D: NA
length: 13
V: TRBV6-2/TRBV6-3
J: TRBJ2-7
size: NA
CDR3: CASALIQTREQYF
DNA: TGTGCCAGCGCCCTGATCCAGACTCGCGAGCAGTACTTC

D: NA
length: 14
V: TRBV4-3
J: TRBJ2-7
size: NA
CDR3: CASSQGVGEYEQYF
DNA: TGCGCCAGCAGCCAGGGGGTTGGGGAGTACGAGCAGTACTTC

D: NA
length: 16
V: TRBV10-3
J: TRBJ2-7
size: many
CDR3: CAIRRNRDNRSYEQYF
DNA: TGTGCCATCAGGCGAAACCGGGACAACCGAAGCTACGAGCAGTACTTC

D: NA
length: 15
V: TRBV9
J: TRBJ2-1
size: few
CDR3: CASSDGRSNYNEQFF
DNA: TGTGCCAGCAGCGACGGCCGAAGTAATTACAATGAGCAGTTCTTC

D: TRBD1
length: 13
V: TRBV7-9
J: TRBJ2-7
size: NA
CDR3: CASSLEGASVKYF
DNA: TGTGCCAGCAGCTTAGAGGGGGCGTCCGTCAAGTACTTC

D: NA
length: 14
V: TRBV6-5
J: TRBJ2-1
size: many
CDR3: CASSYYGGRGEQFF
DNA: TGTGCCAGCAGTTACTACGGGGGGCGGGGTGAGCAGTTCTTC

D: NA
length: 14
V: TRBV6-5
J: TRBJ2-7
size: NA
CDR3: CASKVGRAFYEQYF
DNA: TGTGCCAGCAAGGTTGGGCGGGCTTTTTACGAGCAGTACTTC

D: TRBD2
length: 15
V: TRBV7-2
J: TRBJ2-3
size: few
CDR3: CASSQTSGGGDTQYF
DNA: TGTGCCAGCAGCCAGACTAGCGGGGGTGGTGATACGCAGTATTTT

D: TRBD1
length: 13
V: TRBV20-1
J: TRBJ2-7
size: few
CDR3: CSAPRDSSYEQYF
DNA: TGCAGTGCCCCCCGGGACAGCTCCTACGAGCAGTACTTC

D: NA
length: 13
V: TRBV6-5
J: TRBJ1-1
size: many
CDR3: CASSYSRDTEAFF
DNA: TGTGCCAGCAGTTACAGTCGGGACACCGAAGCTTTCTTT

D: TRBD1
length: 15
V: TRBV10-3
J: TRBJ1-4
size: many
CDR3: CATRPRGGSEEKLFF
DNA: TGTGCCACCCGACCGAGAGGGGGCTCTGAGGAAAAACTGTTTTTT

D: TRBD2
length: 15
V: TRBV7-2
J: TRBJ2-1
size: few
CDR3: CASSSRGGQYNEQFF
DNA: TGTGCCAGCAGCTCCCGGGGGGGCCAATACAATGAGCAGTTCTTC

D: NA
length: 12
V: TRBV20-1
J: TRBJ1-6
size: few
CDR3: CSASQPDSPLHF
DNA: TGCAGTGCTAGCCAGCCCGATTCACCCCTCCACTTT

D: TRBD1
length: 15
V: TRBV4-1
J: TRBJ2-7
size: NA
CDR3: CASSQGTGGHHEQYF
DNA: TGCGCCAGCAGCCAAGGGACAGGGGGCCATCACGAGCAGTACTTC

D: NA
length: 16
V: TRBV28
J: TRBJ2-7
size: NA
CDR3: CASTPLRMDASYEQYF
DNA: TGTGCCAGCACCCCTCTTCGAATGGACGCCTCCTACGAGCAGTACTTC

D: NA
length: 12
V: TRBV28
J: TRBJ2-7
size: NA
CDR3: CASSLVSYEQYF
DNA: TGTGCCAGCAGTTTAGTCTCCTACGAGCAGTACTTC

D: NA
length: 13
V: TRBV24-1
J: TRBJ2-3
size: NA
CDR3: CATTSVGTDTQYF
DNA: TGTGCCACCACTAGCGTCGGCACAGATACGCAGTATTTT

D: TRBD2
length: 16
V: TRBV4-3
J: TRBJ2-7
size: few
CDR3: CASSQVGLAGVNEQYF
DNA: TGCGCCAGCAGCCAAGTGGGGCTAGCGGGAGTGAACGAGCAGTACTTC

D: NA
length: 13
V: TRBV4-3
J: TRBJ1-1
size: NA
CDR3: CASSQGVDTEAFF
DNA: TGCGCCAGCAGCCAAGGGGTAGACACTGAAGCTTTCTTT

D: NA
length: 17
V: TRBV3-2
J: TRBJ2-7
size: few
CDR3: CASSRLEEGRESYEQYF
DNA: TGTGCCAGCAGCCGACTAGAGGAGGGGCGGGAATCCTACGAGCAGTACTTC

D: NA
length: 13
V: TRBV7-8
J: TRBJ2-1
size: NA
CDR3: CASSFSVANREFF
DNA: TGTGCCAGCAGCTTTTCTGTTGCTAACAGGGAGTTCTTC

D: NA
length: 15
V: TRBV5-4
J: TRBJ2-1
size: NA
CDR3: CASSLGLTTYNEQFF
DNA: TGTGCCAGCAGCTTGGGACTCACAACCTACAATGAGCAGTTCTTC

D: NA
length: 15
V: TRBV3-1
J: TRBJ2-1
size: few
CDR3: CASSQGSGTYNEQFF
DNA: TGTGCCAGCAGCCAAGGCTCAGGTACTTACAATGAGCAGTTCTTC

D: NA
length: 15
V: TRBV6-6
J: TRBJ1-1
size: few
CDR3: CASSYSGGIRSEAFF
DNA: TGTGCCAGCAGTTACAGCGGGGGGATTAGGTCTGAAGCTTTCTTT

D: NA
length: 13
V: TRBV4-3
J: TRBJ2-1
size: many
CDR3: CASSWMGSNEQFF
DNA: TGCGCCAGCAGTTGGATGGGTTCCAATGAGCAGTTCTTC

D: TRBD1
length: 15
V: TRBV4-1
J: TRBJ2-7
size: many
CDR3: CASSQEDRAVNEQYF
DNA: TGCGCCAGCAGCCAAGAAGACAGGGCCGTGAACGAGCAGTACTTC

D: NA
length: 18
V: TRBV4-2
J: TRBJ1-4
size: NA
CDR3: CASSQETVPLLTNEKLFF
DNA: TGTGCCAGCAGCCAAGAGACGGTCCCCCTCCTAACTAATGAAAAACTGTTTTTT

D: NA
length: 13
V: TRBV6-5
J: TRBJ1-1
size: NA
CDR3: CASRWGRLTEAFF
DNA: TGTGCCAGCAGGTGGGGAAGGCTTACTGAAGCTTTCTTT

D: NA
length: 15
V: TRBV29-1
J: TRBJ2-1
size: few
CDR3: CSVEGKRRRGDEQFF
DNA: TGCAGCGTTGAGGGAAAGCGTCGGAGGGGCGATGAGCAGTTCTTC

D: NA
length: 17
V: TRBV20-1
J: TRBJ2-7
size: many
CDR3: CSAVRDGATLSSYEQYF
DNA: TGCAGTGCTGTGAGGGACGGGGCAACGCTCAGCTCCTACGAGCAGTACTTC

D: NA
length: 13
V: TRBV7-2
J: TRBJ1-5
size: NA
CDR3: CASSLEIRQPQHF
DNA: TGTGCCAGCAGCTTAGAAATCCGTCAGCCCCAGCATTTT

D: TRBD1
length: 16
V: TRBV7-2
J: TRBJ2-7
size: many
CDR3: CASSFPGQGSSYEQYF
DNA: TGTGCCAGCAGCTTCCCGGGACAGGGAAGCTCCTACGAGCAGTACTTC

D: TRBD1
length: 18
V: TRBV28
J: TRBJ1-1
size: NA
CDR3: CASSLRYRGRVSNTEAFF
DNA: TGTGCCAGCAGTTTAAGGTACAGGGGCCGCGTATCGAACACTGAAGCTTTCTTT

D: TRBD2
length: 15
V: TRBV20-1
J: TRBJ2-1
size: few
CDR3: CSASGGGGAVREQFF
DNA: TGCAGTGCTAGTGGTGGCGGGGGGGCCGTCCGTGAGCAGTTCTTC

D: TRBD2
length: 19
V: TRBV23-1
J: TRBJ2-7
size: few
CDR3: CASSQFIPGRVACSYEQYF
DNA: TGCGCCAGCAGTCAATTTATTCCGGGGAGGGTTGCGTGTTCCTACGAGCAGTACTTC

D: TRBD1
length: 14
V: TRBV12-3/TRBV12-4
J: TRBJ1-5
size: few
CDR3: CASSFRDRVQPQHF
DNA: TGTGCCAGCAGTTTCAGGGACAGGGTGCAGCCCCAGCATTTT

D: NA
length: 13
V: TRBV23-1
J: TRBJ2-7
size: NA
CDR3: CASSQRSSYEQYF
DNA: TGCGCCAGCAGTCAGCGGAGCTCCTACGAGCAGTACTTC